Following are 25 T cell receptor beta chains from one sample sequenced in a study of blood T cell repertoires in COVID-19. Assay used: immunoSEQ multiplex PCR; TCRdb lists only in-frame clones, some missing. Here the sample spans about 310,000 clones, around 90% being singletons. Sequenced material: peripheral blood. The receptors come from a man aged 45-65 years with active or convalescent COVID-19.

The genes are TRBV7-3 and TRBJ2-5, with D tentatively TRBD1 (6 bases). Germline values: CDR1 SGHTA, CDR2 FQGTGA. The CDR3 sequence is 17 residues long. V was pared by 2 bases and J by 1 base, with 17 bases between. CDR3 bases: TGTGCCAGCAGCTTATTACCCAGGGGCGCGGGCCAAGAGACCCAGTACTTC. It codes for CASSLLPRGAGQETQYF.

The chain uses TRBV30 and TRBJ1-2; TRBD1 is a possible D gene (5 bases). V shed 5 bases and J shed 4 bases, with 11 bases lying between them. The V gene's germline CDR1 is GTSNPN and CDR2 SVGIG (reference sequence). This CDR3 contains 12 residues. Written as DNA, the CDR3 is TGTGCCTGGGACCAAAGGGGCTATGGCTACACCTTC. Protein sequence: CAWDQRGYGYTF.

V is TRBV6-5 and J is TRBJ2-1, with D perhaps TRBD1 (6 bases). Trimming stripped 6 bases from V and 0 bases from J, with 12 bases between. Germline V gene sequence: CDR1 MNHEY, CDR2 SVGAGI. The CDR3 is made up of 15 amino acids. This CDR3 reads CASRQGRSSYNEQFF. CDR3 coding DNA: TGTGCCAGCAGGCAGGGGAGAAGCTCCTACAATGAGCAGTTCTTC.

The chain is built from TRBV7-9 and TRBJ2-2, with D possibly matching TRBD2 (5 bases). CDR3 size: 12 residues. Germline V gives CDR1 SEHNR, CDR2 FQNEAQ (reference sequence). The V and J ends lost 6 bases and 3 bases respectively, with 5 bases between them. The CDR3 coding sequence is TGTGCCAGCAGGAGGGACACCGGGGAGCTGTTTTTT. It encodes CASRRDTGELFF.

This clone came up once. This chain uses TRBV7-6 with TRBJ2-3; 10 nucleotides line up with TRBD2. The ends lost 0 bases at V and 4 bases at J; junction bases unmatched: 13. Germline V gene sequence: CDR1 SGHVS, CDR2 FNYEAQ. The CDR3 consists of 19 residues. The CDR3 DNA reads as TGTGCCAGCAGCTTAGCGGCGCCTAGCGGGGGCTGGGCGGCAGATACGCAGTATTTT. Its protein is CASSLAAPSGGWAADTQYF.

The chain couples TRBV5-1 to TRBJ2-5, with D possibly being TRBD1 (5 bases). Germline V gives CDR1 SGHRS, CDR2 YFSETQ. Trimming pared 0 bases from V and 5 bases from J, leaving 11 bases between. This CDR3 region has 14 residues. The CDR3 region has the DNA TGCGCCAGCAGCTTGGGCTCAGGGTTGGAGACCCAGTACTTC. The encoded protein is CASSLGSGLETQYF.

The sample holds a few counts of this clone. V and J are TRBV18 and TRBJ2-1; 8 nucleotides agree with TRBD2. J lost 0 bases, V lost 5 bases, and 3 bases had no gene match. This CDR3 has 15 residues. Germline V gene lookup returns CDR1 KGHSH and CDR2 LQKENI. The DNA for the CDR3 is TGTGCCAGCTCATCCGGGACTAGCTCCTACAATGAGCAGTTCTTC. This codes for CASSSGTSSYNEQFF.

V and J are TRBV5-8 and TRBJ2-5; tentatively, D is TRBD1 (5 bases). The CDR3 has 15 amino acids. V lost 0 bases to trimming and J lost 5 bases, with 14 bases between them. Per the germline V gene, CDR1 is SGHTS and CDR2 is YDEGEE. In DNA, the CDR3 is TGTGCCAGCAGCTTGGCCTTCCAGGGCTGGGAGACCCAGTACTTC. This gives the protein CASSLAFQGWETQYF.

V is TRBV6-4 and J is TRBJ1-1, with TRBD1 matching over 7 bases. Trimming cost V 6 bases and J 1 base; bases outside gene matches: 5. The CDR3 is made up of 14 amino acids. Germline V gene sequence: CDR1 MRHNA, CDR2 SNTAGT. This CDR3 is CASRRDRTNTEAFF. In DNA form, the CDR3 reads TGTGCCAGCAGAAGGGACAGAACGAACACTGAAGCTTTCTTT.

V is TRBV29-1 and J is TRBJ1-2, with TRBD1 identical over 8 bases. This CDR3 spans 14 amino acids. Looked up from germline, CDR1 is SQVTM and CDR2 is ANQGSEA. The J segment lost 1 base and the V segment lost 7 bases, leaving 8 bases of the junction unmatched. For the CDR3, the DNA is TGCAGCGCCCTAGGACAGGGCCTTAACTATGGCTACACCTTC. Residues: CSALGQGLNYGYTF.

The chain combines TRBV29-1 with TRBJ2-5; TRBD2 matches at 10 bases. The CDR3 is 15 residues long. The V gene end was trimmed by 4 bases and the J gene end by 4 bases; junction bases not matched to a gene: 9. Germline lookup yields CDR1 SQVTM and CDR2 ANQGSEA. This chain's CDR3 is CSVVYQASGGETQYF. In DNA, the CDR3 is TGCAGCGTTGTTTATCAGGCTAGCGGGGGAGAGACCCAGTACTTC. Looking up the rest from reference TRBV29-1 and TRBJ2-5 gives the full variable domain: SAVISQKPSRDICQRGTSLTIQCQVDSQVTMMFWYRQQPGQSLTLIATANQGSEATYESGFVIDKFPISRPNLTFSTLTVSNMSPEDSSIYLCSVVYQASGGETQYFGPGTRLLVL.

J is TRBJ2-7 and V is TRBV7-2, with D possibly matching TRBD2 (5 bases). From germline, CDR1 is SGHTA and CDR2 FQGNSA. The CDR3 has 15 amino acids. V was clipped by 6 bases and J by 0 bases, with 15 bases between them. CDR3 region: CASRPSGGSSYEQYF. For the CDR3, the DNA is TGTGCCAGCAGACCAAGCGGAGGAAGCTCCTACGAGCAGTACTTC. The full variable domain, its missing parts supplied by reference TRBV7-2 and TRBJ2-7, is GAGVSQSPSNKVTEKGKDVELRCDPISGHTALYWYRQSLGQGLEFLIYFQGNSAPDKSGLPSDRFSAERTGGSVSTLTIQRTQQEDSAVYLCASRPSGGSSYEQYFGPGTRLTVT.

V and J are TRBV5-4 and TRBJ2-5; TRBD2 aligns across 12 bases. CDR3 length: 17 residues. Germline CDR1 reads SGHNT; CDR2 reads YYREEE (reference sequence). The ends lost 4 bases at V and 5 bases at J; junction bases unmatched: 12. The CDR3 spells CASSREATSGGRETQYF. The CDR3 DNA sequence: TGTGCCAGCAGCCGCGAAGCGACTAGCGGGGGCAGGGAGACCCAGTACTTC.

The chain combines TRBV10-3 with TRBJ1-2; TRBD1 might be the D (5 bases). Trimming cost V 8 bases and J 8 bases, with 21 bases left between them. This CDR3 has 14 residues. Germline V gene data show CDR1 as ENHRY and CDR2 as SYGVKD. CDR3 amino acids: CAIGRDLEIGGYTF. The DNA for the CDR3 is TGTGCCATCGGAAGGGACTTGGAGATAGGCGGCTACACCTTC.

In this sample, this clone turned up once. The chain is built from TRBV7-9 and TRBJ2-1; 9 positions match TRBD2. Looked up from germline, CDR1 is SEHNR and CDR2 is FQNEAQ (reference sequence). V was clipped by 5 bases and J by 8 bases; unmatched bases: 4. The CDR3 length is 13 residues. The CDR3 loop is CASSPRTSDEQFF. For the CDR3, the DNA is TGTGCCAGCAGCCCCAGGACTAGCGATGAGCAGTTCTTC.

The chain carries TRBV2 and TRBJ2-7, with 7 bases aligning to TRBD2. CDR1 and CDR2 (germline): SNHLY, FYNNEI. The V segment lost 10 bases and the J segment 3 bases; nucleotides outside the gene matches: 12. There are 14 residues in the CDR3. This CDR3 is CATRSRLADYEQYF. CDR3 DNA sequence: TGTGCCACGCGCTCAAGGCTAGCGGACTACGAGCAGTACTTC.

The V call is TRBV7-2, the J call TRBJ2-1, with D possibly being TRBD2 (6 bases). Deletions cut 1 base from V and 7 bases from J, with 11 bases between. This CDR3 has 14 amino acids. Per the germline V gene, CDR1 is SGHTA and CDR2 is FQGNSA. The chain's CDR3 is CASSLGSGRNEQFF. The CDR3 DNA reads TGTGCCAGCAGCTTAGGTTCGGGGAGGAATGAGCAGTTCTTC.

This chain links TRBV7-4 with TRBJ1-5, with D unresolved. The CDR3 consists of 19 residues. Germline V CDR1 and CDR2: SGHVT, SQSDAQ. The V and J ends lost 3 bases and 0 bases respectively, with 21 bases between them. CDR3 bases: TGTGCCAGCAGCTTCTGCCAGGTGGGCAAAGATCATAGCAATCAGCCCCAGCATTTT. Translation: CASSFCQVGKDHSNQPQHF.

The chain carries TRBV7-6 and TRBJ1-1; D call uncertain. Trimming took 1 base from V and 0 from J, leaving 6 bases between them. In germline, CDR1 is SGHVS, CDR2 FNYEAQ. CDR3 length equals 14 residues. In DNA, the CDR3 is TGTGCCAGCAGCTTAGGACACCTGAACACTGAAGCTTTCTTT. Protein: CASSLGHLNTEAFF.

The chain is built from TRBV7-2 and TRBJ2-1, with 13 bases matching TRBD2. The length of the CDR3 is 17 residues. V was clipped by 5 bases and J by 0 bases; unmatched bases: 4. In germline, CDR1 is SGHTA, CDR2 FQGNSA. CDR3 in DNA: TGTGCCAGCAGCCGGACTAGCGGGAGACTCTCCTACAATGAGCAGTTCTTC. Its protein product is CASSRTSGRLSYNEQFF. Complete variable domain (other parts from reference TRBV7-2 and TRBJ2-1): GAGVSQSPSNKVTEKGKDVELRCDPISGHTALYWYRQSLGQGLEFLIYFQGNSAPDKSGLPSDRFSAERTGGSVSTLTIQRTQQEDSAVYLCASSRTSGRLSYNEQFFGPGTRLTVL.

The gene calls are TRBV6-5 and TRBJ1-1; D gene unclear. Germline CDR1 is MNHEY and CDR2 is SVGAGI. V lost 6 bases and J 4 bases, leaving 15 bases between the germline ends. The CDR3 is made up of 14 amino acids. Written as DNA, the CDR3 is TGTGCCAGCAGGAGTCTCTACCGGGGCACTGAAGCTTTCTTT. Translated: CASRSLYRGTEAFF.

V and J are TRBV6-4 and TRBJ1-6; 7 nucleotides align to TRBD1. The germline V gene encodes CDR1 MRHNA and CDR2 SNTAGT. This CDR3 is 15 amino acids long. Trimming took 4 bases from V and 7 from J; bases not matched to a gene: 7. Here the CDR3 DNA reads TGTGCCAGCAGTGCGACAGGGAATTTAAATTCACCCCTCCACTTT. Amino acids: CASSATGNLNSPLHF.

The genes are TRBV19 and TRBJ1-1; 8 nucleotides line up with TRBD1. Trimming took 8 bases from V and 5 from J; bases not matched to a gene: 13. CDR3 size: 15 residues. Germline CDR1 is LNHDA and CDR2 is SQIVND (reference sequence). For the CDR3, the DNA is TGTGCCAGTCTTGATATCGGACAGGGAGGGACTGAAGCTTTCTTT. This gives the protein CASLDIGQGGTEAFF.

This chain uses TRBV9 with TRBJ1-2; TRBD1 matches at 7 bases. V shed 5 bases and J 4 bases; nucleotides not matched to a gene: 8. Germline CDR1 reads SGDLS; CDR2 reads YYNGEE. The CDR3 is made up of 14 amino acids. This CDR3 reads CASSRETGPYGYTF. CDR3 DNA: TGTGCCAGCAGTAGAGAGACAGGGCCCTATGGCTACACCTTC.

V gene TRBV9 combines with J gene TRBJ2-3, with 8 bases matching TRBD2. V lost 0 bases to trimming and J lost 6 bases; unmatched junction nucleotides: 9. The CDR3 is 16 residues long. Germline V gene lookup returns CDR1 SGDLS and CDR2 YYNGEE. The CDR3 spells CASSVAHGLAGDTQYF. Written as DNA, the CDR3 is TGTGCCAGCAGCGTAGCTCACGGACTAGCCGGGGATACGCAGTATTTT.